The T cell receptor beta chain described here comes from a study of blood T cells in healthy people across ages. Donors were healthy Caucasian individuals from Russia aged roughly 6 to 90. Total RNA amounts of at least 6 micrograms were extracted per sample. Primed by a sample-barcoded 5' primer and a J-beta primer mix, a second PCR proceeded for about 7 to 12 cycles. From the 5' RACE reads, TCRdb called clonotypes with MiXCR, one entry per CDR3 protein. The sample lists roughly 1.9 million distinct CDR3 sequences; roughly 43% were seen once. Study-level results: Researchers report that TCR beta diversity correlated strongly with naive T cell percentage. A greater number of naive CD4+ cells and higher diversity distinguished long-lived donors from aged donors.

J lost 5 bases, V lost 6 bases, and 10 bases had no gene match. Germline assignment: CDR1 MNHEY and CDR2 SMNVEV (reference sequence). This CDR3 spans 15 amino acids. The table lists this clonotype with a few counts. Its antigen is unknown. This receptor was identified in a human donor in good health. The V gene is TRBV27, the J gene TRBJ2-5, with 9 bases lining up with TRBD2. The specimen sequenced was blood. The CDR3 bases are TGTGCCAGCAGAGTAGGCGGGGGGGCGCTGGAGACCCAGTACTTC. This sequence encodes CASRVGGGALETQYF.